These 17 T cell receptor beta chains were sequenced from one sample in a study of shared clonotypes between healthy human individuals. The assay was immunoSEQ multiplex PCR, and TCRdb's table has in-frame clones only and misses some. Counted here are some 2,400,000 clones, approximately 96% occurring once; the ten biggest clones make up approximately 0.13%. The sample taken for sequencing was naive CD4+ T cells sorted from blood. Described subset: CD45RA+ positively selected. The source of these receptors is a man aged 18 to 29 in good health.

Comment on this clone: Other DNA sequences within the sample encode an identical CDR3. This chain links TRBV30 with TRBJ1-5, with D hard to call. The CDR3 has 13 amino acids. Per the germline V gene, CDR1 is GTSNPN and CDR2 is SVGIG (reference sequence). V lost 1 base and J 1 base, leaving 5 bases between the germline ends. As DNA, the CDR3 is TGTGCCTGGAGTGAAGGGAGCAATCAGCCCCAGCATTTT. Translated, it gives CAWSEGSNQPQHF.

The V gene is TRBV5-4, the J gene TRBJ2-3; the match to TRBD1 covers 9 bases. Germline values: CDR1 SGHNT, CDR2 YYREEE (reference sequence). The CDR3 spans 14 residues. The trim removed 4 bases at V and 3 bases at J, leaving 3 bases unmatched. The CDR3 is CASSAQGATDTQYF. The DNA for the CDR3 is TGTGCCAGCAGCGCACAGGGGGCGACAGATACGCAGTATTTT. Variable domain in full (rest from reference TRBV5-4 and TRBJ2-3): ETGVTQSPTHLIKTRGQQVTLRCSSQSGHNTVSWYQQALGQGPQFIFQYYREEENGRGNFPPRFSGLQFPNYSSELNVNALELDDSALYLCASSAQGATDTQYFGPGTRLTVL.

Comment on this clone: The sample carries other DNA sequences with the same CDR3. This rearrangement joins TRBV19 to TRBJ2-7, with TRBD2 identical over 10 bases. Germline V lookup: CDR1 LNHDA, CDR2 SQIVND (reference sequence). The CDR3 has 14 residues. Germline trimming cut 4 bases from V and 3 bases from J; bases unmatched to any gene: 3. The DNA of the CDR3 is TGTGCCAGTAGTACTAGCGGGAGCAGCTACGAGCAGTACTTC. Amino acid sequence: CASSTSGSSYEQYF.

Comments on this clone: Other DNA variants within this sample encode the same CDR3. This chain uses TRBV11-2 with TRBJ2-1, with TRBD1 matching over 7 bases. Germline CDR1 reads SGHAT; CDR2 reads FQNNGV. Losses at the gene ends were 4 bases for V and 3 bases for J; bases not matched to a gene: 3. The CDR3 runs 14 residues. The CDR3 DNA reads as TGTGCCAGCAGCTCCGGGACAGTCTACAATGAGCAGTTCTTC. It encodes CASSSGTVYNEQFF.

With regard to this clone: Other DNA sequences in the same sample also yield this CDR3. The chain joins TRBV27 to TRBJ1-1; possible D gene TRBD1, 5 bases. The CDR3 is 11 residues long. Trimming pared 6 bases from V and 5 bases from J, leaving 7 bases between. Per germline, CDR1 MNHEY and CDR2 SMNVEV (reference sequence). For the CDR3, the DNA is TGTGCCAGCAGGGGGGTAACTGAAGCTTTCTTT. Its translation: CASRGVTEAFF.

V and J are TRBV27 and TRBJ1-2, with 10 positions matching TRBD1. This CDR3 comprises 16 residues. Per germline, CDR1 MNHEY and CDR2 SMNVEV (reference sequence). Losses at the gene ends were 5 bases for V and 8 bases for J; bases not matched to a gene: 14. This chain's CDR3 is CASSPTDRGVYEGYTF. As DNA, the CDR3 is TGTGCCAGCAGTCCTACGGACAGGGGGGTCTATGAGGGCTACACCTTC.

The rearrangement joins TRBV7-2 to TRBJ2-3; TRBD2 is a possible D gene (5 bases). V lost 2 bases and J lost 0, with 12 bases in between. This CDR3 contains 16 residues. Looked up from germline, CDR1 is SGHTA and CDR2 is FQGNSA. The CDR3 bases are TGTGCCAGCAGCTTAAGTCCTAGCATTAGCACAGATACGCAGTATTTT. Translation: CASSLSPSISTDTQYF.

The rearrangement joins TRBV30 to TRBJ1-5; 8 bases match TRBD1. The CDR3 is made up of 14 amino acids. Germline V gives CDR1 GTSNPN, CDR2 SVGIG (reference sequence). The V gene end was trimmed by 2 bases and the J gene end by 5 bases; junction bases not matched to a gene: 5. CDR3 DNA: TGTGCCTGGAGTCAAACAGGGGGTTATCAGCCCCAGCATTTT. This codes for CAWSQTGGYQPQHF.

This rearrangement joins TRBV6-4 to TRBJ2-4, with D perhaps TRBD1 (6 bases). The CDR3 is 16 amino acids. Germline lookup yields CDR1 MRHNA and CDR2 SNTAGT. The V gene lost 6 bases and the J gene lost 3 bases, with 18 bases spanning the gap. The CDR3 here is CASRGAQGRIKNIQYF. CDR3 in DNA: TGTGCCAGCAGGGGGGCGCAGGGGCGCATCAAAAACATTCAGTACTTC.

V is TRBV27 and J is TRBJ2-7; 13 bases agree with TRBD2. CDR1 MNHEY and CDR2 SMNVEV come from the germline V gene (reference sequence). CDR3 size: 17 residues. The J segment lost 5 bases and the V segment lost 3 bases, leaving 10 bases of the junction unmatched. CDR3 protein: CASSFTAGTSGIHEQYF. The CDR3 DNA is TGTGCCAGCAGTTTTACTGCCGGGACTAGCGGGATCCACGAGCAGTACTTC.

The chain is built from TRBV6-1 and TRBJ2-2, with D possibly being TRBD2 (6 bases). Germline values: CDR1 MNHNS, CDR2 SASEGT. This CDR3 has 18 amino acids. Trimming left V 2 bases short and J 0 bases short, with 16 bases between. This CDR3 reads CASSEIVGGPTNTGELFF. CDR3 coding DNA: TGTGCCAGCAGTGAAATAGTAGGAGGGCCGACGAACACCGGGGAGCTGTTTTTT.

This clone was detected only once. This sample includes further DNA sequences coding for the same CDR3. The V and J genes are TRBV6-5 and TRBJ1-6; 7 nucleotides line up with TRBD1. The CDR3 length is 14 residues. CDR1 and CDR2 (germline): MNHEY, SVGAGI. J gave up 7 bases and V 6 bases, and 6 bases lay outside the gene matches. The CDR3 DNA is TGTGCCAGCAGAAGGACAGGACTAAATTCACCCCTCCACTTT. This sequence encodes CASRRTGLNSPLHF.

The chain couples TRBV4-1 to TRBJ2-1; 7 bases line up with TRBD1. The CDR3 is 15 amino acids. Germline values: CDR1 MGHRA, CDR2 YSYEKL. Trimming cost V 6 bases and J 2 bases; bases outside gene matches: 7. CDR3: CASRTRDRAYNEQFF. DNA for the CDR3: TGCGCCAGCAGAACCCGGGACAGAGCCTACAATGAGCAGTTCTTC.

J is TRBJ1-4 and V is TRBV28; possibly TRBD1 for D (5 bases). Germline CDR1 is MDHEN and CDR2 is SYDVKM. This CDR3 has 14 amino acids. Trimming cost V 5 bases and J 4 bases, with 11 bases left between them. CDR3 nucleotides: TGTGCCAGCAGTCCGGGACGGGTTAATGAAAAACTGTTTTTT. Its translation: CASSPGRVNEKLFF.

This chain uses TRBV9 with TRBJ2-3, with TRBD2 matching over 11 bases. CDR3 length equals 15 residues. V gave up 0 bases and J gave up 5 bases; unmatched junction bases: 2. Germline CDR1 reads SGDLS; CDR2 reads YYNGEE. The chain's CDR3 is CASSVDSGRGDTQYF. CDR3 in DNA: TGTGCCAGCAGCGTAGATAGCGGGAGGGGAGATACGCAGTATTTT.

The rearrangement uses TRBV6-5 and TRBJ1-6, with D perhaps TRBD1 (5 bases). Trimming left V 6 bases short and J 14 bases short, with 20 bases between. The germline CDR1 and CDR2 sequences are MNHEY and SVGAGI. This CDR3 spans 14 amino acids. CDR3 bases: TGTGCCAGCAGCCTGGGGGGGACTAGGGCATCCCTCCACTTT. Residues: CASSLGGTRASLHF.

Here the CDR3 reads CASSQTSGTGTSYEQYF. The CDR3 region has the DNA TGCGCCAGCAGCCAAACCTCTGGAACCGGGACCTCCTACGAGCAGTACTTC. The genes are TRBV4-1 and TRBJ2-7, with D perhaps TRBD1 or TRBD2 (5 bases each). The germline V and J ends were trimmed by 2 bases and 0 bases, with 17 bases remaining between them. The CDR3 covers 17 residues. In germline, CDR1 is MGHRA, CDR2 YSYEKL.